This record looks at one T cell receptor beta chain sequence and its context. These data come from a study of OX40 agonist ivuxolimab in advanced cancers. This CDR3 comprises 12 residues. The germline V and J ends were trimmed by 2 bases and 4 bases, with 3 bases remaining between them. Germline V lookup: CDR1 MNHNS, CDR2 SASEGT. This table comes from immunoSEQ multiplex PCR, and its TCRdb copy is limited to in-frame clones, with some not included. The sample holds around 63,000 clones, 85% to 90% seen once. The chain employs TRBV6-1 and TRBJ2-1; D is uncertain. This sequence originates from an adult with an advanced solid tumor such as melanoma, head and neck, liver or kidney cancer. The specimen comprised CD4+ or CD8+ T cells sorted from blood, sampled in a trial of the OX40 agonist ivuxolimab. This CDR3 is CASSESYNEQFF. CDR3 nucleotides: TGTGCCAGCAGTGAAAGTTACAATGAGCAGTTCTTC.